This passage covers 22 T cell receptor beta chains from one sample sequenced in a study of shared clonotypes between healthy human individuals. The data were produced by immunoSEQ multiplex PCR, yet TCRdb's version contains in-frame clones alone and is incomplete. The data contain 1,400,000 or so clones, less than 99% of them singletons. The sample taken for sequencing was naive CD4+ T cells sorted from blood. The subset is: CD45RA+ positively selected. These TCRs come from a man aged 25 to 40 in good health.

The CDR3 DNA follows: TGTGCCAGCTCACCACTGGGGACTAGCGCTTACAATGAGCAGTTCTTC. Amino acids: CASSPLGTSAYNEQFF. The chain joins TRBV18 to TRBJ2-1, with 10 nucleotides matching TRBD2. The CDR3 length is 16 residues. Germline V lookup: CDR1 KGHSH, CDR2 LQKENI. V dropped 1 base and J dropped 4; count of bases not matched to a gene: 4.

This clone was seen just once. The sample carries other DNA sequences with the same CDR3. This sequence joins TRBV28 and TRBJ2-1; 8 bases agree with TRBD2. CDR1 is MDHEN, CDR2 SYDVKM, per germline. The J segment lost 0 bases and the V segment lost 3 bases, leaving 1 base of the junction unmatched. CDR3 length: 15 amino acids. The CDR3 region is CASSFSGSSYNEQFF. CDR3 DNA: TGTGCCAGCAGTTTCAGCGGGAGCTCCTACAATGAGCAGTTCTTC.

The rearrangement links TRBV5-1 to TRBJ2-5, with D possibly TRBD1 on 5 matching bases. The CDR3 sequence is 14 residues long. Germline lookup yields CDR1 SGHRS and CDR2 YFSETQ. V was pared by 4 bases and J by 2 bases, with 12 bases between. CDR3 loop: CASSLKTVQETQYF. CDR3 DNA: TGCGCCAGCAGCCTAAAGACAGTACAAGAGACCCAGTACTTC.

The chain employs TRBV27 and TRBJ2-3, with 8 bases that match TRBD2. The junction had 9 bases not matched to a gene; V was cut back by 4 bases and J by 6 bases. Germline V CDR1 and CDR2: MNHEY, SMNVEV (reference sequence). This CDR3 is built from 15 residues. The CDR3 DNA follows: TGTGCCAGCAGTTCTCCCGGGAGGGCCGCGGATACGCAGTATTTT. The encoded protein is CASSSPGRAADTQYF.

This clone was seen once. V usage is TRBV7-2 and J usage is TRBJ2-1, with a tentative D call TRBD1 (7 bases). The CDR3 is 11 residues long. Germline V gene data show CDR1 as SGHTA and CDR2 as FQGNSA. Between the trimmed V and J ends, which lost 5 bases and 10 bases, there was a span of 9 bases. The CDR3 DNA sequence: TGTGCCAGCAGCCCAGGGGGGGAGCAGTTCTTC. It yields the protein CASSPGGEQFF.

The CDR3 is CASSFFRTGDEKLFF. In DNA form, the CDR3 reads TGTGCCAGCAGTTTCTTCCGGACAGGGGATGAAAAACTGTTTTTT. The chain uses TRBV28 and TRBJ1-4; the match to TRBD1 covers 9 bases. The CDR3 sequence is 15 residues long. V trimming: 3 bases; J trimming: 6 bases; junction bases outside the gene matches: 5. Germline V gene sequence: CDR1 MDHEN, CDR2 SYDVKM. The full variable domain, rest sourced from reference TRBV28 and TRBJ1-4, is DVKVTQSSRYLVKRTGEKVFLECVQDMDHENMFWYRQDPGLGLRLIYFSYDVKMKEKGDIPEGYSVSREKKERFSLILESASTNQTSMYLCASSFFRTGDEKLFFGSGTQLSVL.

The V call is TRBV7-9, the J call TRBJ1-5; D might be TRBD1 (5 bases). Looked up from germline, CDR1 is SEHNR and CDR2 is FQNEAQ (reference sequence). Trimming cost V 2 bases and J 3 bases, with 8 bases left between them. The CDR3 runs 14 residues. The CDR3 bases are TGTGCCAGCAGCTTATCGGGGGACAATCAGCCCCAGCATTTT. Its protein product is CASSLSGDNQPQHF.

The V and J genes are TRBV27 and TRBJ1-2, with D unresolved. The length of the CDR3 is 13 residues. Trimming pared 6 bases from V and 8 bases from J, leaving 16 bases between. Germline V gene sequence: CDR1 MNHEY, CDR2 SMNVEV (reference sequence). DNA for the CDR3: TGTGCCAGCAGCCTGACACCTTATAGGGGCTACACCTTC. Residues: CASSLTPYRGYTF.

V usage is TRBV5-1 and J usage is TRBJ2-7, with TRBD1 matching over 7 bases. This CDR3 is built from 13 residues. J lost 9 bases, V lost 0 bases, and 6 bases had no gene match. CDR1 and CDR2 from the germline V gene are SGHRS and YFSETQ. CDR3 protein: CASSLGPGTVQYF. As DNA, the CDR3 is TGCGCCAGCAGCTTGGGTCCCGGGACAGTGCAGTACTTC.

In this sample, this clone turned up once. The chain employs TRBV5-1 and TRBJ2-7; D uncertain. The length of the CDR3 is 11 residues. Germline-derived CDR1 and CDR2 are SGHRS and YFSETQ. The ends were cut back, 4 bases at V and 3 bases at J, with 5 bases in the middle. DNA for the CDR3: TGCGCCAGCAGCGCCCACTACGAGCAGTACTTC. Amino acid sequence: CASSAHYEQYF.

The chain links TRBV20-1 to TRBJ2-1; D call uncertain. Germline V gene sequence: CDR1 DFQATT, CDR2 SNEGSKA (reference sequence). This CDR3 is 11 amino acids long. The V end was cut by 6 bases, the J end by 3 bases, with 6 bases between. The CDR3 DNA reads as TGCAGTGCCTACGACTACAATGAGCAGTTCTTC. It translates to CSAYDYNEQFF.

The gene calls are TRBV15 and TRBJ1-3; 10 bases fit TRBD1. V was pared by 3 bases and J by 8 bases, with 4 bases of the junction left unmatched. The CDR3 consists of 14 residues. Germline assignment: CDR1 LNHNV and CDR2 YYDKDF (reference sequence). CDR3 nucleotides: TGTGCCACCAGCAGGGCGGACAGGGGGGACACCATATATTTT. Protein product: CATSRADRGDTIYF.

The chain carries TRBV15 and TRBJ1-2; 12 bases line up with TRBD1. CDR3 size: 15 residues. V lost 7 bases and J lost 3; bases outside the gene matches: 6. The germline V gene encodes CDR1 LNHNV and CDR2 YYDKDF (reference sequence). The CDR3 loop is CATKPGTGGYYGYTF. The CDR3 nucleotides are TGTGCCACCAAGCCTGGGACAGGGGGCTACTATGGCTACACCTTC.

This chain links TRBV19 with TRBJ2-7; 9 nucleotides line up with TRBD1. J was trimmed by 2 bases and V by 6 bases; bases with no gene match: 8. The CDR3 is 15 amino acids. The germline V gene has CDR1 LNHDA and CDR2 SQIVND (reference sequence). In DNA form, the CDR3 reads TGTGCCAGTAGGGAACCGGGACAGGGCCCCTACGAGCAGTACTTC. This gives the protein CASREPGQGPYEQYF.

V usage is TRBV7-2 and J usage is TRBJ2-7, with a tentative D call TRBD2 (5 bases). Trimming cost V 2 bases and J 0 bases, with 11 bases left between them. This CDR3 is 15 amino acids long. Germline CDR1 reads SGHTA; CDR2 reads FQGNSA. CDR3 region: CASSLRTLSSYEQYF. The DNA of the CDR3 is TGTGCCAGCAGCTTAAGGACTTTAAGCTCCTACGAGCAGTACTTC.

On this clone: The DNA is left out, because the CDR3 cannot be placed on it with certainty; the CDR3 is given as TCRdb lists it. This chain joins TRBV6-5 and TRBJ1-5. The length of the CDR3 is 14 amino acids, counting both ends. Germline V gene lookup returns CDR1 MNHEY and CDR2 SVGAGI. CDR3 protein: CASSSSGGTQPQHF.

V usage is TRBV2 and J usage is TRBJ2-1; maybe TRBD1 (6 bases). Germline V gene sequence: CDR1 SNHLY, CDR2 FYNNEI. V was pared by 10 bases and J by 7 bases, with 17 bases between. The CDR3 consists of 13 residues. For the CDR3, the DNA is TGTGCCACCAGCAGACAGGTGAGAAATGAGCAGTTCTTC. It specifies CATSRQVRNEQFF.

The chain employs TRBV14 and TRBJ2-7, with D hard to call. V gave up 3 bases and J gave up 5 bases, with 8 bases separating them. The CDR3 has 12 residues. CDR1 and CDR2 (germline): SGHDN, FVKESK. The CDR3 region has the DNA TGTGCCAGCAGCCATACAAGAGACGAGCAGTACTTC. It specifies CASSHTRDEQYF.

The rearrangement uses TRBV6-1 and TRBJ2-1; 10 bases line up with TRBD2. V trimming: 8 bases; J trimming: 0 bases; junction bases outside the gene matches: 4. The CDR3 spans 15 residues. Germline V gives CDR1 MNHNS, CDR2 SASEGT. For the CDR3, the DNA is TGTGCCAGCGGCCGGACTAGCGGCTCCTACAATGAGCAGTTCTTC. Translating it yields CASGRTSGSYNEQFF.

The chain has TRBV7-8 and TRBJ2-2, with 8 bases identical to TRBD2. This CDR3 is built from 16 residues. CDR1 and CDR2 (germline): SGHVS, FQNEAQ. The trim removed 3 bases at V and 4 bases at J, leaving 7 bases unmatched. As DNA, the CDR3 is TGTGCCAGCAGCTTGGTCCTAGCGGGTCCCACCGGGGAGCTGTTTTTT. It is translated as CASSLVLAGPTGELFF.

Note on this clone: Additional DNA sequences in this sample encode the identical CDR3. J is TRBJ2-3 and V is TRBV20-1; no clear D gene. This CDR3 has 11 amino acids. Germline CDR1 is DFQATT and CDR2 is SNEGSKA (reference sequence). Between the trimmed V and J ends, which lost 1 base and 6 bases, there was a span of 5 bases. This CDR3 reads CSARVLDTQYF. The CDR3 DNA sequence: TGCAGTGCTAGAGTCTTGGATACGCAGTATTTT.

This clone was found once. V gene TRBV5-6 combines with J gene TRBJ2-1; 9 nucleotides match TRBD2. CDR1 is SGHDT, CDR2 YYEEEE, per germline. The CDR3 totals 18 residues. V lost 5 bases to trimming and J lost 9 bases; unmatched junction nucleotides: 21. The DNA of the CDR3 is TGTGCCAGCAGTCCTAACACCCTAACAAGGACTAGCGCGATTGAGCAGTTCTTC. This sequence encodes CASSPNTLTRTSAIEQFF.